This T cell receptor (beta chain) was profiled in a study of CD8 T cells in ankylosing spondylitis. Study-wide points: Reported data indicate significant enrichment of disease-linked clones within matched ankylosing spondylitis synovial fluid. What seemed typical of ankylosing spondylitis blood was a TCR beta motif built from roughly 8 highly homologous variants. Prior literature has documented some motif variants in synovial fluid and blood from reactive arthritis.

Germline-derived CDR1 and CDR2 are MGHRA and YSYEKL. CDR3 length: 13 amino acids. V was clipped by 1 base and J by 5 bases, with 8 bases between them. In TCRdb, the 5' RACE reads were re-called with MiXCR into one record per CDR3 protein. The table shows roughly 120,000 distinct CDR3 sequences, with 12% to 15% occurring only once. This clonotype has a count of ten or more. The antigen remains undetermined. The sequence was obtained from a female donor with ankylosing spondylitis or in good health (not recorded which). The specimen was blood, either unsorted or a sorted T cell fraction (not recorded which). J is TRBJ1-1 and V is TRBV4-1; D not certain. The CDR3 here is CASSQGDTTEAFF. DNA of the CDR3: TGCGCCAGCAGCCAAGGAGACACAACTGAAGCTTTCTTT.